The rows below give T cell receptor beta chains drawn from one sample of a study of T-cell reconstitution after alpha-beta-depleted transplantation in children. TCRdb processed the PCR reads anew with MiXCR; each CDR3 protein has one entry. The data contain about 190,000 distinct CDR3 sequences, around 7% of them singletons. The sample here was PBMCs from the stem cell graft donor, taken from the stem cell graft. These receptors were obtained from a human donor who donated a stem cell graft to a child with Wiskott-Aldrich syndrome. Both conserved end residues are part of each CDR3. The D gene is left open where the match is weak. The size of a clone is reported for some rows only, either as once, few or many, or as a class for expanded clones.

j_call d_call clone_size cdr3_length v_call cdr3_aa cdr3_nt
TRBJ1-2 NA many 15 TRBV12-3/TRBV12-4 CASSLQGSTGYGYTF TGTGCCAGCAGTTTACAGGGCTCAACGGGGTATGGCTACACCTTC
TRBJ2-1 NA many 15 TRBV12-3/TRBV12-4 CASSLPGGPYNEQFF TGTGCCAGCAGTTTACCCGGGGGTCCCTACAATGAGCAGTTCTTC
TRBJ2-3 TRBD2 many 14 TRBV5-1 CASSSQRDTDTQYF TGCGCCAGCAGCTCGCAGCGGGATACAGATACGCAGTATTTT
TRBJ1-6 TRBD1 many 14 TRBV10-2 CASNRDRGNSPLHF TGCGCCAGCAACAGGGACAGGGGAAATTCACCCCTCCACTTT
TRBJ1-2 TRBD1 many 13 TRBV5-1 CASSSNRGQGYTF TGCGCCAGCAGCTCGAACAGGGGGCAGGGCTACACCTTC
TRBJ1-1 NA many 14 TRBV20-1 CSARGSREYAEAFF TGCAGTGCTAGAGGTAGCAGGGAGTACGCTGAAGCTTTCTTT
TRBJ2-3 NA few 14 TRBV11-2 CASSLAVAPAPQYF TGTGCCAGCAGCTTAGCGGTGGCCCCAGCACCGCAGTATTTT
TRBJ2-1 TRBD1 many 12 TRBV20-1 CSWTGDYNEQFF TGCAGCTGGACAGGGGATTACAATGAGCAGTTCTTC
TRBJ2-2 TRBD2 many 17 TRBV5-1 CASSLRLAGGGTGELFF TGCGCCAGCAGCTTGCGACTAGCGGGGGGCGGCACCGGGGAGCTGTTTTTT
TRBJ1-1 NA many 14 TRBV12-3/TRBV12-4 CASSRDKMNTEAFF TGTGCCAGCAGTAGGGACAAAATGAACACTGAAGCTTTCTTT
TRBJ2-7 NA many 13 TRBV6-5 CASSYLGGGEQYF TGTGCCAGCAGTTACTTAGGGGGAGGCGAGCAGTACTTC
TRBJ1-1 NA many 13 TRBV3-1 CASIGQMNTEAFF TGTGCCAGCATCGGACAGATGAACACTGAAGCTTTCTTT
TRBJ2-1 NA many 14 TRBV4-1 CASSPGTGHNEQFF TGCGCCAGCAGCCCCGGGACTGGGCACAATGAGCAGTTCTTC
TRBJ2-1 TRBD2 many 15 TRBV5-1 CASSWGLAFTHEQFF TGCGCCAGCAGCTGGGGACTAGCCTTTACCCATGAGCAGTTCTTC
TRBJ2-1 TRBD1 many 14 TRBV29-1 CSGAQGVSYNEQFF TGCAGCGGAGCCCAGGGGGTCTCCTACAATGAGCAGTTCTTC
TRBJ2-1 NA many 15 TRBV28 CASSLGTLLDNEQFF TGTGCCAGCAGTTTGGGGACCCTTCTTGACAATGAGCAGTTCTTC
TRBJ2-5 NA NA 11 TRBV6-2/TRBV6-3 CASSHRGTQYF TGTGCCAGCAGTCACCGGGGCACCCAGTACTTC
TRBJ2-4 NA many 15 TRBV7-9 CASSFLNGAKNIQYF TGTGCCAGCAGCTTTCTCAACGGAGCCAAAAACATTCAGTACTTC
TRBJ2-4 TRBD2 many 16 TRBV5-5 CASSQTSAIAKNIQYF TGTGCCAGCAGCCAGACTAGCGCTATAGCCAAAAACATTCAGTACTTC
TRBJ2-1 TRBD2 many 14 TRBV5-4 CASSSSGSWDEQFF TGTGCCAGCAGCTCTAGCGGGAGCTGGGATGAGCAGTTCTTC
TRBJ2-2 NA many 16 TRBV10-2 CASSERGGIGTGELFF TGCGCCAGCAGTGAGCGCGGGGGCATCGGCACCGGGGAGCTGTTTTTT
TRBJ1-2 NA NA 16 TRBV19 CASSIMAGTSNYGYTF TGTGCCAGTAGTATTATGGCAGGGACAAGTAACTATGGCTACACCTTC
TRBJ2-5 NA NA 14 TRBV7-6 CASSSLAPGETQYF TGTGCCAGCAGCTCACTGGCCCCCGGGGAGACCCAGTACTTC
TRBJ1-1 NA many 16 TRBV10-3 CAIRDPNGDSGTEAFF TGTGCCATCAGGGACCCAAATGGGGATAGCGGCACTGAAGCTTTCTTT
TRBJ2-2 TRBD2 many 13 TRBV6-4 CASSGTSTGELFF TGTGCCAGCAGTGGGACTAGCACCGGGGAGCTGTTTTTT
TRBJ2-7 NA many 12 TRBV20-1 CSWGTGDREQYF TGCAGCTGGGGAACAGGAGATCGGGAGCAGTACTTC
TRBJ1-6 NA many 15 TRBV4-1 CASSQDGQRNSPLHF TGCGCCAGCAGCCAAGATGGGCAACGTAATTCACCCCTCCACTTT
TRBJ2-2 NA few 15 TRBV9 CASSVSSLNTGELFF TGTGCCAGCAGCGTATCCTCTCTGAACACCGGGGAGCTGTTTTTT
TRBJ2-7 NA NA 14 TRBV18 CASSPPIIGGEQYF TGTGCCAGCTCACCACCCATAATAGGAGGCGAGCAGTACTTC
TRBJ2-7 NA many 16 TRBV6-5 CASSYSKQRSSYEQYF TGTGCCAGCAGTTACTCGAAACAGCGGAGCTCCTACGAGCAGTACTTC
TRBJ1-4 NA NA 13 TRBV5-1 CASSPAVNEKLFF TGCGCCAGCAGCCCAGCGGTTAATGAAAAACTGTTTTTT
TRBJ2-3 TRBD1 many 12 TRBV7-9 CASSSARTGGYF TGTGCCAGCAGTTCGGCGCGGACAGGGGGGTATTTT
TRBJ2-3 TRBD2 many 12 TRBV29-1 CNRLAGTDTQYF TGCAATCGACTAGCGGGGACAGATACGCAGTATTTT
TRBJ1-5 NA many 13 TRBV6-5 CASSYSANQPQHF TGTGCCAGCAGTTACTCAGCGAATCAGCCCCAGCATTTT
TRBJ2-3 TRBD2 many 15 TRBV7-9 CASSLETSVRDTQYF TGTGCCAGCAGCTTAGAGACTAGCGTTAGAGATACGCAGTATTTT
TRBJ1-5 NA many 13 TRBV28 CASSFPGIQPQHF TGTGCCAGCAGTTTTCCGGGGATTCAGCCCCAGCATTTT
TRBJ1-1 NA many 11 TRBV6-5 CASRRNTEAFF TGTGCCAGCAGGAGAAACACTGAAGCTTTCTTT
TRBJ2-5 TRBD1 many 17 TRBV6-5 CASSPYTYGTGEETQYF TGTGCCAGCAGTCCTTATACATACGGGACAGGGGAAGAGACCCAGTACTTC
TRBJ1-4 NA few 12 TRBV6-2/TRBV6-3 CASSNPVEKLFF TGTGCCAGCAGTAACCCCGTCGAAAAACTGTTTTTT
TRBJ1-2 NA many 10 TRBV29-1 CSVGEYGYTF TGCAGCGTTGGAGAATATGGCTACACCTTC
TRBJ1-2 NA many 14 TRBV6-5 CASSYSGVPYGYTF TGTGCCAGCAGTTACTCAGGGGTACCCTATGGCTACACCTTC
TRBJ2-1 NA few 13 TRBV12-5 CASGYSGANEQFF TGTGCTAGTGGTTATTCGGGGGCGAATGAGCAGTTCTTC
TRBJ2-1 NA few 11 TRBV25-1 CASSESIRQFF TGTGCCAGCAGTGAATCCATACGGCAGTTCTTC
TRBJ2-3 TRBD2 many 13 TRBV18 CASSPREGDTQYF TGTGCCAGCAGCCCCAGGGAGGGAGATACGCAGTATTTT
TRBJ2-1 NA many 17 TRBV6-1 CASRRPGEGVTYNEQFF TGTGCCAGCAGACGCCCGGGGGAGGGGGTTACTTACAATGAGCAGTTCTTC
TRBJ2-2 TRBD2 NA 17 TRBV5-1 CASSPAGGGTMAGELFF TGCGCCAGCAGCCCTGCCGGGGGGGGTACGATGGCCGGGGAGCTGTTTTTT
TRBJ1-1 NA many 14 TRBV6-5 CASSLEGLNTEAFF TGTGCCAGCAGTTTAGAGGGTTTGAACACTGAAGCTTTCTTT
TRBJ1-5 TRBD1 many 19 TRBV10-1 CASNPTPGTGDNSNQPQHF TGCGCCAGCAACCCAACCCCGGGGACAGGGGATAATAGCAATCAGCCCCAGCATTTT
TRBJ1-2 NA many 11 TRBV28 CASSSALGYTF TGTGCCAGCAGTTCCGCGTTGGGCTACACCTTC
TRBJ2-7 NA many 16 TRBV21-1 CASSKAPSGGTYEQYF TGTGCCAGCAGCAAAGCGCCAAGCGGGGGGACCTACGAGCAGTACTTC
TRBJ2-6 NA many 14 TRBV10-3 CAISEGPGANVLTF TGTGCCATCAGTGAAGGGCCTGGGGCCAACGTCCTGACTTTC